What follows are 32 T cell receptor beta chains derived from one specimen sequenced in a study of blood T cell repertoires in COVID-19. Assay: immunoSEQ multiplex PCR; the TCRdb copy retains only in-frame clones and omits some. The sample lists under 75,000 clones; more than 60% were seen once. The sequencing sample was made of peripheral blood. These receptors were collected from a man in his sixties with acute or convalescent COVID-19.

The gene calls are TRBV9 and TRBJ2-3; 8 bases are a match to TRBD2. Germline lookup yields CDR1 SGDLS and CDR2 YYNGEE. This CDR3 is built from 17 residues. Unmatched junction bases numbered 11, after V lost 0 bases and J lost 5 bases. CDR3 DNA: TGTGCCAGCAGCGTAGATCCCCAACGGGGGGGCATAGATACGCAGTATTTT. This sequence encodes CASSVDPQRGGIDTQYF.

The chain employs TRBV28 and TRBJ2-1; the match to TRBD2 covers 9 bases. V lost 2 bases and J lost 8; bases outside the gene matches: 10. The CDR3 is 16 amino acids. The V gene's germline CDR1 is MDHEN and CDR2 SYDVKM. CDR3 DNA: TGTGCCAGCAGTTTACCCCCGGGACTAGCCGGCGATGAGCAGTTCTTC. This sequence encodes CASSLPPGLAGDEQFF.

The rearrangement joins TRBV25-1 to TRBJ1-5, with D perhaps matching TRBD1 (5 bases). CDR3 length: 10 amino acids. The V gene's germline CDR1 is MGHDK and CDR2 SYGVNS. The V end was cut by 9 bases, the J end by 11 bases, with 11 bases between. CDR3 bases: TGTGCCAGTGGGGAGGGGACCCAGCATTTT. Amino acid sequence: CASGEGTQHF.

V gene TRBV27 combines with J gene TRBJ1-2; TRBD1 aligns across 8 bases. This CDR3 is 16 amino acids long. J was trimmed by 7 bases and V by 4 bases; bases with no gene match: 14. CDR1 and CDR2 from the germline V gene are MNHEY and SMNVEV (reference sequence). CDR3 sequence reads: CASSSPSGQGVAGYTF. DNA of the CDR3: TGTGCCAGCAGTTCCCCTTCAGGACAGGGAGTTGCTGGCTACACCTTC.

The genes are TRBV5-3 and TRBJ2-1, with 8 bases lining up with TRBD2. Being an ORF, TRBV5-3 has a function that is uncertain. V shed 2 bases and J 4 bases; nucleotides not matched to a gene: 26. This CDR3 contains 22 residues. In nucleotides, the CDR3 is TGTGCCAGAAGCTTATATGTTAGTAGCGGGATCGGGGAGGGACGGACGTACAATGAGCAGTTCTTC. Encoded protein: CARSLYVSSGIGEGRTYNEQFF.

V usage is TRBV18 and J usage is TRBJ1-2; 7 bases fit TRBD1. With V trimmed by 3 bases and J by 4 bases, 2 bases remained unmatched. Germline V gives CDR1 KGHSH, CDR2 LQKENI. This CDR3 comprises 13 residues. CDR3 DNA sequence: TGTGCCAGCTCACCGGGACAGATCTATGGCTACACCTTC. Translated: CASSPGQIYGYTF.

J is TRBJ2-7 and V is TRBV5-1, with 7 positions matching TRBD1. Germline CDR1 SGHRS, CDR2 YFSETQ. The CDR3 length is 13 residues. Trimming at V came to 0 bases and at J to 5 bases, leaving 2 bases not matched to a gene. The CDR3: CASSLGDSHEQYF. For the CDR3, the DNA is TGCGCCAGCAGCTTGGGGGACAGCCACGAGCAGTACTTC.

V gene TRBV5-4 combines with J gene TRBJ1-2; 8 nucleotides agree with TRBD1. This CDR3 region has 15 residues. J gave up 7 bases and V 4 bases, and 12 bases lay outside the gene matches. CDR1 is SGHNT and CDR2 is YYREEE in the germline V gene (reference sequence). CDR3 sequence reads: CASSLPAGGGGGYTF. The CDR3, as DNA: TGTGCCAGCAGCCTTCCGGCAGGGGGCGGAGGTGGCTACACCTTC.

The CDR3 nucleotides are TGTGCCAGCAGTCCCCGGGTAGCGGGGGGGTCCGGGGAGCTGTTTTTT. It specifies CASSPRVAGGSGELFF. The chain has TRBV6-6 and TRBJ2-2; 11 bases align to TRBD2. The junction had 8 bases not matched to a gene; V was cut back by 5 bases and J by 6 bases. Germline CDR1 is MNHNY and CDR2 is SVGAGI (reference sequence). The CDR3 covers 16 residues.

The chain uses TRBV27 and TRBJ1-4; TRBD1 aligns across 9 bases. Germline V gives CDR1 MNHEY, CDR2 SMNVEV (reference sequence). V gave up 5 bases and J gave up 4 bases; unmatched junction bases: 5. The length of the CDR3 is 15 residues. The CDR3 reads CASSPRTGDNEKLFF. CDR3 sequence (DNA): TGTGCCAGCAGTCCTCGGACAGGGGATAATGAAAAACTGTTTTTT.

The chain is built from TRBV5-1 and TRBJ1-6, with D perhaps TRBD1 (5 bases). Germline values: CDR1 SGHRS, CDR2 YFSETQ. Trimming left V 7 bases short and J 10 bases short, with 12 bases between. The CDR3 totals 12 residues. CDR3 residues: CASQRGNSPLHF. CDR3 coding DNA: TGCGCCAGCCAGCGGGGGAACTCACCCCTCCACTTT.

The chain carries TRBV7-9 and TRBJ1-2, with 7 nucleotides matching TRBD1. Germline values: CDR1 SEHNR, CDR2 FQNEAQ (reference sequence). The CDR3 length is 17 residues. The V and J ends lost 6 bases and 2 bases, in that order; junction bases with no gene match: 15. The DNA of the CDR3 is TGTGCCAGCAGTTCTACTACACAACCGACAGGGAACTATGGCTACACCTTC. This gives the protein CASSSTTQPTGNYGYTF.

The chain couples TRBV27 to TRBJ2-3; no clear D gene. With 3 bases removed from V and 4 bases from J, the gap between germline ends came to 5 bases. CDR1 is MNHEY and CDR2 is SMNVEV in the germline V gene (reference sequence). The CDR3 has 12 residues. The CDR3 nucleotides are TGTGCCAGCAGTTTTCGGTCAGATACGCAGTATTTT. Its translation: CASSFRSDTQYF.

The chain couples TRBV2 to TRBJ2-3; 8 bases align to TRBD2. The CDR3 runs to 15 residues. After removal of 3 bases from V and 6 bases from J, the junction contained 8 bases not matched to a gene. Germline CDR1 reads SNHLY; CDR2 reads FYNNEI. DNA for the CDR3: TGTGCCAGCAGTGATTATAGCGGGGTGGGTGATACGCAGTATTTT. Amino acid sequence: CASSDYSGVGDTQYF.

The CDR3 DNA reads TGTGCCAGCAGCTTAGGTGCAGCGGGGGCAAGCACAGATACGCAGTATTTT. Translated, it gives CASSLGAAGASTDTQYF. The V call is TRBV7-3, the J call TRBJ2-3; 8 bases line up with TRBD2. V shed 2 bases and J 0 bases; nucleotides not matched to a gene: 7. The CDR3 has 17 residues. Germline CDR1 SGHTA, CDR2 FQGTGA.

The chain links TRBV7-3 to TRBJ1-6, with 8 bases matching TRBD1. The germline CDR1 and CDR2 sequences are SGHTA and FQGTGA. J gave up 5 bases and V 5 bases, and 5 bases lay outside the gene matches. The CDR3 loop spans 15 amino acids. CDR3 protein: CASSQGQGDNSPLHF. The CDR3 nucleotides are TGTGCCAGCAGCCAAGGACAGGGCGATAATTCACCCCTCCACTTT.

V and J are TRBV6-6 and TRBJ2-3; 8 bases match TRBD1. The CDR3 is 17 residues long. Trimming took 5 bases from V and 4 from J; bases not matched to a gene: 14. Germline V gene lookup returns CDR1 MNHNY and CDR2 SVGAGI (reference sequence). The CDR3 protein is CASSRETGELVSDTQYF. CDR3 sequence (DNA): TGTGCCAGCAGTCGAGAGACAGGGGAGTTAGTTTCAGATACGCAGTATTTT.

This clone was counted only a few times. The CDR3 sequence is CASSLVGAAEGTQYF. The CDR3 region has the DNA TGCGCCAGCAGCTTGGTGGGGGCGGCTGAGGGGACCCAGTACTTC. V gene TRBV5-1 combines with J gene TRBJ2-5, with a weak D call TRBD1 (6 bases). The length of the CDR3 is 15 residues. The germline V gene encodes CDR1 SGHRS and CDR2 YFSETQ. V dropped 0 bases and J dropped 7 bases, with 16 bases sitting between them.

The rearrangement uses TRBV5-1 and TRBJ2-6, with D possibly being TRBD1 (6 bases). This CDR3 spans 15 amino acids. Trimming shortened V by 1 base and J by 2 bases, and 7 bases separated the two germline ends. Per germline, CDR1 SGHRS and CDR2 YFSETQ. DNA of the CDR3: TGCGCCAGCAGCTTGTACAGGGCTGGGGCCAACGTCCTGACTTTC. Translating it yields CASSLYRAGANVLTF.

This sequence joins TRBV11-3 and TRBJ2-5; tentative D call: TRBD1 (8 bases). The length of the CDR3 is 14 residues. Germline V gene data show CDR1 as SGHNT and CDR2 as YENEEA. Trimming cost V 3 bases and J 5 bases, with 13 bases left between them. In DNA, the CDR3 is TGTGCCAGCAGCTTGGACAGGGAGGGGGAGACCCAGTACTTC. Translation: CASSLDREGETQYF.

Only one count was recorded for this clone. The chain has TRBV28 and TRBJ2-7, with no clear D. This CDR3 has 13 amino acids. Trimming left V 1 base short and J 5 bases short, with 9 bases between. The germline V gene encodes CDR1 MDHEN and CDR2 SYDVKM. The CDR3 reads CASSLSATNEQYF. CDR3 sequence (DNA): TGTGCCAGCAGTTTATCTGCGACAAACGAGCAGTACTTC.

J is TRBJ2-1 and V is TRBV1; the table's D gene call, TRBD2, was not cross checked with the DNA. TRBV1 is assigned pseudogene status. The CDR3 spans 16 residues. In DNA form, the CDR3 reads TGCACCAGCGGCGGGGGACTAGCATGGTTTTACAATGAGCAGTTCTTC. Translating gives CTSGGGLAWFYNEQFF.

The chain links TRBV29-1 to TRBJ2-5; D may be TRBD2 (6 bases). This CDR3 has 14 amino acids. Trimming removed 4 bases at V and 4 bases at J, with 16 bases between. CDR1 is SQVTM, CDR2 ANQGSEA, per germline. The CDR3: CSVGTGARGETQYF. Written as DNA, the CDR3 is TGCAGCGTTGGAACGGGAGCTCGCGGAGAGACCCAGTACTTC. Full variable domain (rest looked up from reference TRBV29-1 and TRBJ2-5): SAVISQKPSRDICQRGTSLTIQCQVDSQVTMMFWYRQQPGQSLTLIATANQGSEATYESGFVIDKFPISRPNLTFSTLTVSNMSPEDSSIYLCSVGTGARGETQYFGPGTRLLVL.

The genes are TRBV9 and TRBJ1-1; 8 nucleotides align to TRBD1. V was pared by 4 bases and J by 0 bases, with 5 bases of the junction left unmatched. The CDR3 extends over 15 amino acids. Per germline, CDR1 SGDLS and CDR2 YYNGEE. This CDR3 is CASSPQGGLNTEAFF. The DNA of the CDR3 is TGTGCCAGCAGCCCACAGGGGGGCCTGAACACTGAAGCTTTCTTT.

The V call is TRBV7-8, the J call TRBJ2-5; TRBD2 matches at 8 bases. J lost 4 bases, V lost 1 base, and 5 bases had no gene match. The germline gives CDR1 SGHVS, CDR2 FQNEAQ. The CDR3 runs to 15 residues. The CDR3 region has the DNA TGTGCCAGCAGCTTAGTCGGGGGGGCCGGAGAGACCCAGTACTTC. Translation gives CASSLVGGAGETQYF.

This clone occurred a few times. The gene calls are TRBV5-6 and TRBJ1-4; 11 nucleotides match TRBD1. The CDR3 contains 16 residues. The junction had 12 bases not matched to a gene; V was cut back by 4 bases and J by 10 bases. Germline lookup yields CDR1 SGHDT and CDR2 YYEEEE. CDR3 residues: CASSRTGGKDLGKLFF. The CDR3 bases are TGTGCCAGCAGCAGGACAGGGGGCAAGGATCTGGGAAAACTGTTTTTT.

This clone has just one count. The V gene is TRBV7-2, the J gene TRBJ1-1, with 7 bases lining up with TRBD1. V shed 7 bases, J shed 1 base, and the junction held 15 bases outside the gene matches. Germline V lookup: CDR1 SGHTA, CDR2 FQGNSA. There are 17 residues in the CDR3. This CDR3 reads CASNRFNLYRGNTEAFF. The CDR3 bases are TGTGCCAGCAATCGATTTAATCTGTACAGGGGGAACACTGAAGCTTTCTTT.

V is TRBV4-1 and J is TRBJ1-3; 7 bases are a match to TRBD1. The germline V gene has CDR1 MGHRA and CDR2 YSYEKL. Trimming cost V 2 bases and J 0 bases; bases outside gene matches: 10. The CDR3 is 18 residues long. The CDR3 DNA is TGCGCCAGCAGCCAACGAGGGACAGCGTTCCTCTCTGGAAACACCATATATTTT. It encodes CASSQRGTAFLSGNTIYF.

This clone was detected once. The chain couples TRBV14 to TRBJ2-3; D is uncertain. This CDR3 has 11 amino acids. V was clipped by 5 bases and J by 4 bases, with 4 bases between them. In germline, CDR1 is SGHDN, CDR2 FVKESK. The CDR3 region has the DNA TGTGCCAGCAGCACGGCAGATACGCAGTATTTT. Protein: CASSTADTQYF. The entire variable domain, with the rest obtained from reference TRBV14 and TRBJ2-3, is as follows: EAGVTQFPSHSVIEKGQTVTLRCDPISGHDNLYWYRRVMGKEIKFLLHFVKESKQDESGMPNNRFLAERTGGTYSTLKVQPAELEDSGVYFCASSTADTQYFGPGTRLTVL.

CDR3 in amino acids: CAISDSTSGFPSTDTQYF. The CDR3 DNA reads TGTGCCATCAGTGATTCGACTAGCGGGTTCCCTAGCACAGATACGCAGTATTTT. The chain recombines TRBV10-3 with TRBJ2-3, with 10 bases identical to TRBD2. The CDR3 covers 18 residues. Germline trimming cut 3 bases from V and 0 bases from J; bases unmatched to any gene: 9. CDR1 ENHRY and CDR2 SYGVKD come from the germline V gene.

The rearrangement links TRBV27 to TRBJ2-7; D perhaps matches TRBD2 (7 bases). Germline CDR1 is MNHEY and CDR2 is SMNVEV (reference sequence). The CDR3 contains 13 residues. V was shortened by 3 bases and J by 6 bases, with 12 bases between the two germline ends. CDR3 sequence reads: CASSLRGGGEQYV. In DNA form, the CDR3 reads TGTGCCAGCAGTTTGAGGGGGGGAGGCGAGCAGTACGTC.

The V and J genes are TRBV2 and TRBJ2-3, with D possibly TRBD1 on 6 matching bases. Germline V lookup: CDR1 SNHLY, CDR2 FYNNEI. The germline V and J ends were trimmed by 3 bases and 13 bases, with 23 bases remaining between them. The CDR3 extends over 15 amino acids. DNA for the CDR3: TGTGCCAGCAGTGAGGACGGGGACACCCTCCTAGGGGAGTATTTT. Encoded protein: CASSEDGDTLLGEYF. The full variable domain, in which reference TRBV2 and TRBJ2-3 provide the parts outside the CDR3, is EPEVTQTPSHQVTQMGQEVILRCVPISNHLYFYWYRQILGQKVEFLVSFYNNEISEKSEIFDDQFSVERPDGSNFTLKIRSTKLEDSAMYFCASSEDGDTLLGEYFGPGTRLTVL.